The 23 T cell receptor beta chains below come from one sample, sequenced in a study of T-cell reconstitution after alpha-beta-depleted transplantation in children. Unique molecular identifiers tagged the TCRbeta library. TCRdb analysed the PCR reads with MiXCR anew, one entry per CDR3 protein. The data contain some 600,000 distinct CDR3 sequences, over 10% of them singletons. The sample was PBMCs, mostly from graft donor cells, taken 360 days after TCRalphabeta/CD19-depleted stem cell transplant. Every receptor here comes from a male patient younger than 18 who had a stem cell transplant for acute myeloid leukemia, so the T cells may come from the graft donor.

This chain uses TRBV6-5 with TRBJ1-2, with 10 nucleotides matching TRBD1. Germline V gene sequence: CDR1 MNHEY, CDR2 SVGAGI. CDR3 size: 16 residues. Unmatched junction bases numbered 4, after V lost 2 bases and J lost 1 base. Here the CDR3 reads CASSYQGQGFNYGYTF. Written as DNA, the CDR3 is TGTGCCAGCAGTTACCAGGGACAGGGGTTTAACTATGGCTACACCTTC.

This clonotype has a count of ten or more. The rearrangement uses TRBV29-1 and TRBJ2-2; D perhaps matches TRBD1 (5 bases). Trimming took 4 bases from V and 0 from J, leaving 9 bases between them. CDR1 and CDR2 (germline): SQVTM, ANQGSEA. This CDR3 is 14 amino acids long. In DNA, the CDR3 is TGCAGCGTTGGGGGCAGGACGAACACCGGGGAGCTGTTTTTT. As protein: CSVGGRTNTGELFF.

The table lists this clonotype with a few counts. This chain joins TRBV27 and TRBJ2-1, with TRBD2 matching over 8 bases. V was pared by 5 bases and J by 3 bases, with 18 bases of the junction left unmatched. From germline, CDR1 is MNHEY and CDR2 SMNVEV (reference sequence). The CDR3 runs to 19 residues. The CDR3 sequence is CASSPRWQTLAGVYNEQFF. For the CDR3, the DNA is TGTGCCAGCAGTCCCAGGTGGCAGACCCTAGCGGGTGTCTACAATGAGCAGTTCTTC.

The CDR3 DNA reads TGTGCCAGCAGCTTAGGCACAGCCGAAGTCTACGAGCAGTACTTC. Its protein is CASSLGTAEVYEQYF. The rearrangement uses TRBV7-8 and TRBJ2-7; the D is unclear. Per the germline V gene, CDR1 is SGHVS and CDR2 is FQNEAQ. Trimming stripped 1 base from V and 3 bases from J, with 13 bases between. This CDR3 has 15 residues. The full variable domain, in which reference TRBV7-8 and TRBJ2-7 provide the parts outside the CDR3, is GAGVSQSPRYKVAKRGQDVALRCDPISGHVSLFWYQQALGQGPEFLTYFQNEAQLDKSGLPSDRFFAERPEGSVSTLKIQRTQQEDSAVYLCASSLGTAEVYEQYFGPGTRLTVT.

This clonotype was observed a few times. The chain recombines TRBV20-1 with TRBJ2-3; 10 bases line up with TRBD2. The V and J ends lost 5 bases and 2 bases, in that order; junction bases with no gene match: 10. The CDR3 totals 16 residues. Germline-derived CDR1 and CDR2 are DFQATT and SNEGSKA (reference sequence). The CDR3 sequence is CSAPNLAGGNTDTQYF. The CDR3 DNA follows: TGCAGTGCTCCGAATTTAGCGGGAGGCAACACAGATACGCAGTATTTT.

This clonotype occurred a few times. The CDR3 region has the DNA TGTGCCAGTAGTATTGTACTGCAGGGCTACGAGCAGTACTTC. Its translation is CASSIVLQGYEQYF. V is TRBV19 and J is TRBJ2-7; tentative D call: TRBD1 (5 bases). Trimming took 3 bases from V and 3 from J, leaving 12 bases between them. There are 14 residues in the CDR3. The germline CDR1 and CDR2 sequences are LNHDA and SQIVND (reference sequence).

V gene TRBV20-1 combines with J gene TRBJ1-6; D remains unclear. Looked up from germline, CDR1 is DFQATT and CDR2 is SNEGSKA (reference sequence). The germline V and J ends were trimmed by 2 bases and 5 bases, with 13 bases remaining between them. This CDR3 spans 15 amino acids. This chain's CDR3 is CSARNPRTDNSPLHF. The CDR3 region has the DNA TGCAGTGCTAGAAATCCGCGTACAGATAATTCACCCCTCCACTTT.

This clonotype was recorded a few times. The CDR3 region has the DNA TGTGCCAGCTCACCACACAGGGGAGCAGGGTACGAGCAGTACTTC. Its translation: CASSPHRGAGYEQYF. The chain links TRBV18 to TRBJ2-7, with 7 bases aligning to TRBD1. Germline V lookup: CDR1 KGHSH, CDR2 LQKENI. The CDR3 length is 15 residues. Germline trimming cut 1 base from V and 4 bases from J; bases unmatched to any gene: 7.

The rearrangement uses TRBV29-1 and TRBJ2-2; TRBD2 is a possible D gene (5 bases). Germline CDR1 reads SQVTM; CDR2 reads ANQGSEA. V was cut by 3 bases and J by 0 bases, with 8 bases left in between. The CDR3 totals 14 residues. The CDR3 here is CSVEEEANTGELFF. CDR3 DNA sequence: TGCAGCGTTGAGGAGGAAGCGAACACCGGGGAGCTGTTTTTT.

The chain uses TRBV20-1 and TRBJ2-7; 8 bases fit TRBD2. Germline assignment: CDR1 DFQATT and CDR2 SNEGSKA (reference sequence). This CDR3 region has 15 residues. The V gene end was trimmed by 3 bases and the J gene end by 0 bases; junction bases not matched to a gene: 7. CDR3 DNA sequence: TGCAGTGCTAGTCTAGCGGGCTATAGCTCCTACGAGCAGTACTTC. Residues: CSASLAGYSSYEQYF.

This clonotype was counted ten times or more. This rearrangement joins TRBV15 to TRBJ2-1; tentative D call: TRBD2 (5 bases). Germline V gene sequence: CDR1 LNHNV, CDR2 YYDKDF (reference sequence). The CDR3 length is 13 residues. The V end lost 10 bases, the J end lost 7 bases, and 17 bases lay between the germline ends. The CDR3: CAIGEGYLNEQFF. CDR3 nucleotide sequence: TGTGCCATCGGAGAGGGCTACCTAAATGAGCAGTTCTTC.

This clonotype was observed a few times. CDR3 nucleotide sequence: TGTGCCATCAGTGAGTCAGAGTGGGACAATGAGCAGTTCTTC. Translating it yields CAISESEWDNEQFF. The gene calls are TRBV10-3 and TRBJ2-1; D is unresolved. Germline loops: CDR1 ENHRY, CDR2 SYGVKD. V gave up 0 bases and J gave up 5 bases, with 8 bases separating them. CDR3 length equals 14 residues.

The genes are TRBV20-1 and TRBJ1-5; 7 nucleotides agree with TRBD1. Germline values: CDR1 DFQATT, CDR2 SNEGSKA (reference sequence). The CDR3 is 14 residues long. DNA for the CDR3: TGCTCGGTCACAGGGGATAATAGCAATCAGCCCCAGCATTTT. Translated, it gives CSVTGDNSNQPQHF.

This chain joins TRBV29-1 and TRBJ2-1, with 11 positions matching TRBD2. Germline V gene sequence: CDR1 SQVTM, CDR2 ANQGSEA. CDR3 length equals 17 residues. V dropped 6 bases and J dropped 5; count of bases not matched to a gene: 15. Written as DNA, the CDR3 is TGCAGCGTAGAACTAGCGGGAGCGGTACCCCTTAACAATGAGCAGTTCTTC. Residues: CSVELAGAVPLNNEQFF.

This clonotype showed up many times. The chain uses TRBV12-3 or TRBV12-4 and TRBJ2-7; TRBD1 might be the D (6 bases). The CDR3 has 14 amino acids. V was pared by 7 bases and J by 4 bases, with 17 bases between. CDR3 DNA: TGTGCCAGCAAGGTGGACAGCCTTCGGTACGAGCAGTACTTC. This codes for CASKVDSLRYEQYF.

This clonotype has at least ten counts. The chain uses TRBV15 and TRBJ2-6; D may be TRBD1 (6 bases). This CDR3 is built from 17 residues. In germline, CDR1 is LNHNV, CDR2 YYDKDF (reference sequence). CDR3 amino acids: CATGAGGTQIRANVLTF. The CDR3 region has the DNA TGTGCAACCGGGGCTGGGGGCACCCAAATAAGGGCCAACGTCCTGACTTTC.

This clonotype has more than one count but fewer than ten. The gene calls are TRBV5-1 and TRBJ2-7, with D tentatively TRBD2 (5 bases). V dropped 6 bases and J dropped 1 base, with 14 bases sitting between them. The CDR3 consists of 14 residues. In germline, CDR1 is SGHRS, CDR2 YFSETQ. This CDR3 reads CASTGLTPSYEQYF. CDR3 DNA sequence: TGCGCCAGCACCGGACTTACTCCTTCCTACGAGCAGTACTTC.

This clonotype was seen a few times. The chain links TRBV7-6 to TRBJ2-5; D is possibly TRBD1 or TRBD2 (5 bases each). Germline loops: CDR1 SGHVS, CDR2 FNYEAQ. The CDR3 consists of 11 residues. Trimming pared 8 bases from V and 9 bases from J, leaving 13 bases between. The CDR3 DNA reads TGTGCCAGCGGAAACTTGGGGGCCCAGTACTTC. Protein product: CASGNLGAQYF.

This clonotype was seen a handful of times. This sequence joins TRBV5-1 and TRBJ2-7, with TRBD1 matching 8 bases. This CDR3 is built from 15 residues. Trimming took 7 bases from V and 1 from J; bases not matched to a gene: 10. Germline V gene lookup returns CDR1 SGHRS and CDR2 YFSETQ. This CDR3 reads CASQKATGGSYEQYF. DNA for the CDR3: TGCGCCAGCCAAAAGGCAACAGGGGGTTCCTACGAGCAGTACTTC.

Worth noting for this clonotype: This could be a read error, since a much larger clone is one nucleotide away. V usage is TRBV6-5 and J usage is TRBJ2-7, with TRBD2 matching over 12 bases. This CDR3 has 14 residues. Per germline, CDR1 MNHEY and CDR2 SVGAGI. The CDR3 coding sequence is TGTGCCAGCAGCTTGACTAGCGGGAGTGGCTCGCAGCACTTC. Its translation: CASSLTSGSGSQHF.

Worth noting for this clonotype: One junction end disagrees with the germline gene, perhaps due to a read error. The chain couples TRBV6-4 to TRBJ2-1; 8 bases match TRBD2. CDR1 and CDR2 from the germline V gene are MRHNA and SNTAGT. This CDR3 spans 14 amino acids. The CDR3 DNA is TGTGCCGGCAGTCCTATAGGGACTAGGAATGAGCAGTTCTTC. Residues: CAGSPIGTRNEQFF.

The rearrangement joins TRBV3-1 to TRBJ2-1; 12 positions agree with TRBD2. Germline V gene sequence: CDR1 LGHDT, CDR2 YNNKEL (reference sequence). V shed 4 bases, J shed 9 bases, and the junction held 4 bases outside the gene matches. CDR3 length: 14 residues. CDR3 nucleotide sequence: TGTGCCAGCAGCCCGACTAGCGGGAGAATTGAGCAGTTCTTC. Translating gives CASSPTSGRIEQFF.

This clonotype was counted between two and nine times. This sequence joins TRBV28 and TRBJ2-7, with unresolved D. V was trimmed by 3 bases and J by 2 bases, leaving 14 bases between them. Germline CDR1 reads MDHEN; CDR2 reads SYDVKM. The CDR3 sequence is 15 residues long. CDR3 sequence: CASSLAPQGTYEQYF. The CDR3 region has the DNA TGTGCCAGCAGTTTGGCTCCCCAAGGAACCTACGAGCAGTACTTC.